This T cell receptor beta chain stems from a study of shared T cell receptors in the human thymus. Trimming removed 1 base at V and 5 bases at J, with 9 bases between. Germline loops: CDR1 MGHDK, CDR2 SYGVNS. CDR3 length equals 13 residues. Sequencing used immunoSEQ multiplex PCR; TCRdb keeps in-frame clones, though not all of them. The sample holds 700,000 to 750,000 clones; over 75% are singletons and the top ten take roughly 0.01%. Separately, the same data were catalogued under a study of human thymus T cells. As that study records: Resections that were taken during corrective heart surgery supplied the thymus tissue. Across thymic and blood repertoires, the usage of V and J genes appeared to be biased.

The gene calls are TRBV25-1 and TRBJ2-7; no clear D. This receptor was obtained from a girl younger than two with a congenital heart defect. Source material: thymocytes. CDR3 protein: CASSELGSNEQYF. Here the CDR3 DNA reads TGTGCCAGCAGTGAATTGGGCAGTAACGAGCAGTACTTC.